Shown below are 7 T cell receptor beta chains from a single sample sequenced in a study of T cell responses to AZD1222 COVID-19 vaccine. The method was immunoSEQ multiplex PCR; TCRdb's version includes in-frame clones alone and lacks a portion of them. The sample includes 110,000 to 150,000 clones, 80% to 95% of them seen just once. Sample: peripheral blood, taken on day 0 of AZD1222 vaccination. The receptors come from an adult in good health.

Concerning this clone itself: Other DNA sequences in the same sample also yield this CDR3. The chain is built from TRBV3-1 (or the pseudogene TRBV3-2) and TRBJ2-7; D is ambiguous. V was pared by 1 base and J by 4 bases, with 8 bases between. The CDR3 has 13 residues. Looked up from germline, CDR1 is LGHDT and CDR2 is YNNKEL (reference sequence). CDR3 residues: CASSQVVGYEQYF. In nucleotides, the CDR3 is TGTGCCAGCAGCCAAGTTGTGGGTTACGAGCAGTACTTC.

The chain joins TRBV4-2 to TRBJ2-3; 8 bases align to TRBD1. The trim removed 8 bases at V and 0 bases at J, leaving 7 bases unmatched. Germline loops: CDR1 LGHNA, CDR2 YNFKEQ. This CDR3 has 15 amino acids. The CDR3 region has the DNA TGTGCCAGCCGGGGGACAGGTGCTAGCACAGATACGCAGTATTTT. It specifies CASRGTGASTDTQYF.

V and J are TRBV7-9 and TRBJ2-7; tentative D call: TRBD1 (5 bases). V gave up 6 bases and J gave up 3 bases, with 18 bases separating them. CDR1 is SEHNR, CDR2 FQNEAQ, per germline (reference sequence). There are 15 residues in the CDR3. The CDR3 protein is CASSPGLSLRYEQYF. CDR3 nucleotide sequence: TGTGCCAGCAGTCCAGGGCTATCCTTACGCTACGAGCAGTACTTC.

The chain links TRBV7-2 to TRBJ1-2; TRBD1 might be the D (5 bases). The germline CDR1 and CDR2 sequences are SGHTA and FQGNSA. CDR3 length: 15 residues. V lost 4 bases and J lost 8, with 20 bases in between. This chain's CDR3 is CASSSQVAGWEGYTF. DNA for the CDR3: TGTGCCAGCAGCTCCCAGGTGGCAGGGTGGGAAGGCTACACCTTC.

The chain joins TRBV7-8 to TRBJ1-5; no definite D call. V was pared by 2 bases and J by 4 bases, with 12 bases between. This CDR3 comprises 15 residues. The V gene's germline CDR1 is SGHVS and CDR2 FQNEAQ. CDR3 DNA: TGTGCCAGCAGCTTATCGGGCGCTAGAAATCAGCCCCAGCATTTT. It is translated as CASSLSGARNQPQHF.

This clone was picked up a small number of times. The chain employs TRBV4-2 and TRBJ2-3, with no clear D. CDR3 size: 13 residues. Germline V gene lookup returns CDR1 LGHNA and CDR2 YNFKEQ. The germline V and J ends were trimmed by 8 bases and 3 bases, with 12 bases remaining between them. In nucleotides, the CDR3 is TGTGCCAGCTCGGACGGTTTAACAGATACGCAGTATTTT. Its translation is CASSDGLTDTQYF.

The chain uses TRBV27 and TRBJ1-1; a weak D match, TRBD1 (6 bases). There are 13 residues in the CDR3. The V end lost 6 bases, the J end lost 5 bases, and 13 bases lay between the germline ends. Per germline, CDR1 MNHEY and CDR2 SMNVEV (reference sequence). CDR3 protein: CASRPLGGTEAFF. The CDR3 bases are TGTGCCAGCAGACCTCTAGGGGGAACTGAAGCTTTCTTT.